This is a list of T cell receptor beta chains from one sample in a study of cytomegalovirus exposure and HLA in healthy donors. The method was immunoSEQ multiplex PCR; TCRdb's version includes in-frame clones alone and lacks a portion of them. The sample consists of 150,000 or so clones, 70% to 80% of them appearing once. The sample consisted of PBMCs. These receptors all come from a female donor in good health and CMV-seronegative. Both conserved end residues are part of each CDR3. A D gene is named only where the DNA matches it firmly. Clone size, where shown, is once, few, many, or a class for clones that have expanded.

clone_size	v_call	j_call	d_call	cdr3_nt	cdr3_aa
few	TRBV6-6	TRBJ1-4	TRBD1	TGTGCCAGCAGTTTCCAACAGGGGGCTGGTGAAAAACTGTTTTTT	CASSFQQGAGEKLFF
.	TRBV5-6	TRBJ2-7	.	TGTGCCAGCAGGGTAGGAGGTCAGTATACCTACGAGCAGTACTTC	CASRVGGQYTYEQYF
.	TRBV5-4	TRBJ1-2	.	TGTGCCAGCAGTCTATGGGGGGGCTATGGCTACACCTTC	CASSLWGGYGYTF
.	TRBV29-1	TRBJ2-5	.	TGCAGCGTTGCTAGGACAGCACAAGAGACCCAGTACTTC	CSVARTAQETQYF
few	TRBV4-1	TRBJ2-2	TRBD1	TGCGCCAGCACAATGACAGGGGGTTATATCGGGGAGCTGTTTTTT	CASTMTGGYIGELFF
.	TRBV6-5	TRBJ1-1	TRBD1	TGTGCCAGCAGTGGGACAGACCACATGAACACTGAAGCTTTCTTT	CASSGTDHMNTEAFF
few	TRBV7-2	TRBJ1-1	.	TGTGCCAGCAGCTCTATTAAGGAGGCTTTCTTT	CASSSIKEAFF
.	TRBV7-3	TRBJ2-1	TRBD2	TGTGCCAGCAGCTTACCGGGACTAGCGGGGGGTTACAATGAGCAGTTCTTC	CASSLPGLAGGYNEQFF
.	TRBV5-1	TRBJ2-7	TRBD2	TGCGCCAGCAGCTCGACTAGCGGAGCTACTACCTACGAGCAGTACTTC	CASSSTSGATTYEQYF
few	TRBV7-9	TRBJ1-1	TRBD1	TGTGCCAGCAGCTTAGGGACAGGGAACACTGAAGCTTTCTTT	CASSLGTGNTEAFF
.	TRBV29-1	TRBJ1-2	TRBD1	TGCAGCGCTACGACAGGGGGCTATGGCTACACCTTC	CSATTGGYGYTF
.	TRBV5-1	TRBJ2-2	TRBD1	TGCGCCAGCAGCCCACGGACAGGGGGCGATGGGGAGCTGTTTTTT	CASSPRTGGDGELFF
.	TRBV6-5	TRBJ2-3	.	TGTGCCAGCAGTTACTCGAACCCAGGCACAGATACGCAGTATTTT	CASSYSNPGTDTQYF
few	TRBV6-1	TRBJ1-1	TRBD1	TGTGCCAGCACGTTGAACAGGGACGCAGGGGGTGAAGCTTTCTTT	CASTLNRDAGGEAFF
.	TRBV6-5	TRBJ2-3	.	TGTGCCAGCAGTACAGGACGGGATACGCAGTATTTT	CASSTGRDTQYF
once	TRBV19	TRBJ2-1	TRBD2	TGTGCCAGCCAGCTAGCGGGAGTATCCAATGAGCAGTTCTTC	CASQLAGVSNEQFF
.	TRBV7-9	TRBJ1-5	.	TGTGCCAGCAGCTTGGGCACGCCGGGCAATCAGCCCCAGCATTTT	CASSLGTPGNQPQHF
.	TRBV18	TRBJ1-3	.	TGTGCCAGCTCACCGAACCAACAGGGAAACACCATATATTTT	CASSPNQQGNTIYF
.	TRBV5-4	TRBJ1-3	.	TGTGCCAGCAGCCCGCAGGGCTCTGGAAACACCATATATTTT	CASSPQGSGNTIYF
.	TRBV7-9	TRBJ2-7	TRBD1	TGTGCCAGCAGCTTAGGGCCGACAGGGGTGATCCTATCCTACGAGCAGTACTTC	CASSLGPTGVILSYEQYF
.	TRBV13	TRBJ2-7	TRBD1	TGTGCCAGCAGCCCTCGGGGACAGAGCTACGAGCAGTACTTC	CASSPRGQSYEQYF
few	TRBV7-3	TRBJ2-6	TRBD1	TGTGCCAGCAGCTACGGACAGGGACACTCTGGGGCCAACGTCCTGACTTTC	CASSYGQGHSGANVLTF
.	TRBV25-1	TRBJ1-3	.	TGTGCCAGCAGTGGGTTACGCAGCGGCAGATCTGGAAACACCATATATTTT	CASSGLRSGRSGNTIYF
.	TRBV9	TRBJ1-3	.	TGTGCCAGCAGCCCCTCCCAGGGAACCACTGGAAACACCATATATTTT	CASSPSQGTTGNTIYF
.	TRBV7-9	TRBJ2-3	TRBD2	TGTGCCAGCAGCTTAGCGGGAGGGAGCACAGATACGCAGTATTTT	CASSLAGGSTDTQYF
.	TRBV6-1	TRBJ2-5	TRBD1	TGTGCCAGCAGTCCGAGCAGGGGGTTGGAGACCCAGTACTTC	CASSPSRGLETQYF
.	TRBV27	TRBJ2-3	.	TGTGCCAGCAGTTTCGGCGGTGCGCCGAGCACAGATACGCAGTATTTT	CASSFGGAPSTDTQYF
.	TRBV5-8	TRBJ2-5	.	TGTGCCAGCAGCTTAGGGTTCGGGGATCAAGAGACCCAGTACTTC	CASSLGFGDQETQYF
.	TRBV9	TRBJ2-7	TRBD1	TGTGCCAGCAGCCGGACAGGGGGCGCAACCTACGAGCAGTACTTC	CASSRTGGATYEQYF
.	TRBV2	TRBJ1-2	.	TGTGCCAGCCGGAATGTCCAACAGGGCGACTATGGCTACACCTTC	CASRNVQQGDYGYTF
.	TRBV6-4	TRBJ1-2	.	TGTGCCAGCAGTGACCCAACTTCCGGTGGCTACACCTTC	CASSDPTSGGYTF
many	TRBV9	TRBJ2-7	TRBD2	TGTGCCAGCAGCGTAGGGGATAGCGGGAGCCGGGACGAGCAGTACTTC	CASSVGDSGSRDEQYF
once	TRBV11-2	TRBJ1-3	.	TGTGCCAGCAGCTTAGATCATGCGGGCTCTGGAAACACCATATATTTT	CASSLDHAGSGNTIYF
.	TRBV19	TRBJ2-1	.	TGTGCCAGTAGTATAGGGCAGTACAATGAGCAGTTCTTC	CASSIGQYNEQFF
.	TRBV6-1	TRBJ2-5	TRBD1	TGTGCCAGCAGTGAACTTGGGACAGCCCGGGAGACCCAGTACTTC	CASSELGTARETQYF
.	TRBV15	TRBJ2-2	TRBD2	TGTGCCACCAGCAGAGGCGGGGGGAACACCGGGGAGCTGTTTTTT	CATSRGGGNTGELFF
.	TRBV9	TRBJ1-6	.	TGTGCCAGCAGCGGACCCTCGGGGAAGGACTGGGGTTCACCCCTCCACTTT	CASSGPSGKDWGSPLHF
.	TRBV5-1	TRBJ1-4	.	TGCGCCAGCAGCTTGTATGGAGTTGGAAATGAAAAACTGTTTTTT	CASSLYGVGNEKLFF
.	TRBV5-6	TRBJ1-2	.	TGTGCCAGCAGCTTGGGACGGGGTAGCTATGGCTACACCTTC	CASSLGRGSYGYTF
.	TRBV27	TRBJ2-4	TRBD2	TGTGCCAGCAGTATCACGGGGGGACTAGCGGGAGCTAGAAACATTCAGTACTTC	CASSITGGLAGARNIQYF
.	TRBV5-4	TRBJ2-3	TRBD2	TGTGCCAGCAGCTTACTAGCGGGAGGTCCGGATACGCAGTATTTT	CASSLLAGGPDTQYF
.	TRBV19	TRBJ2-7	TRBD1	TGTGCCAGTGCCAGACAGGGGGCTTACGAGCAGTACTTC	CASARQGAYEQYF
.	TRBV28	TRBJ2-7	TRBD2	TGTGCCAGCAGAGAAGCACCCGGGACTAACTCCTACGAGCAGTACTTC	CASREAPGTNSYEQYF
.	TRBV7-2	TRBJ1-4	TRBD1	TGTGCCAGCAGCCCTGACAGGGGGCTTGAAAAACTGTTTTTT	CASSPDRGLEKLFF
.	TRBV2	TRBJ2-2	.	TGTGCCAGCGGACGGCTAGCGTCTACCGGGGAGCTGTTTTTT	CASGRLASTGELFF
.	TRBV11-2	TRBJ2-1	.	TGTGCCAGCAGCCCAGGTTGGGATGAGCAGTTCTTC	CASSPGWDEQFF
few	TRBV27	TRBJ2-3	TRBD1	TGTGCCAGCAGTTTTCTTCCACCGGGACAGGGGACAGATACGCAGTATTTT	CASSFLPPGQGTDTQYF